Presented here are 26 T cell receptor beta chains from one specimen sequenced in a study of brain T cells in children with intractable seizures. Indicated time point: blood from clinic visit 5 months post-surgery; TSC patient then seizure free. Clones were sequenced by immunoSEQ multiplex PCR, and TCRdb holds only the in-frame ones, with some missing. This table has about 340,000 clones, more than 85% appearing once. The source material was peripheral blood, sampled approximately 5 months after surgery. All receptors derive from a boy in the first two years of life with tuberous sclerosis and intractable seizures.

The genes are TRBV5-4 and TRBJ2-7, with D tentatively TRBD1 (5 bases). The CDR3 extends over 15 amino acids. The germline gives CDR1 SGHNT, CDR2 YYREEE (reference sequence). V gave up 4 bases and J gave up 3 bases, with 17 bases separating them. CDR3 coding DNA: TGTGCCAGCAGCCAAGGGGCCGGAGTCCTCTACGAGCAGTACTTC. It is translated as CASSQGAGVLYEQYF.

J is TRBJ1-1 and V is TRBV10-2; 8 bases agree with TRBD1. Per the germline V gene, CDR1 is WSHSY and CDR2 is SAAADI. The CDR3 contains 19 residues. V gave up 6 bases and J gave up 7 bases; unmatched junction bases: 25. As DNA, the CDR3 is TGCGCCAGCAGAAAGACAGGGGACGGGGACCATTTATTTCTTTATGAAGCTTTCTTT. This encodes CASRKTGDGDHLFLYEAFF.

V and J are TRBV6-1 and TRBJ2-1; D gene unclear. The germline V and J ends were trimmed by 3 bases and 1 base, with 13 bases remaining between them. Germline V gene sequence: CDR1 MNHNS, CDR2 SASEGT. The CDR3 runs to 16 residues. This chain's CDR3 is CASSDALAYSYNEQFF. In nucleotides, the CDR3 is TGTGCCAGCAGTGACGCCCTCGCATATTCCTACAATGAGCAGTTCTTC.

Of note for this clone: Other DNA sequences from this sample encode an identical CDR3 as well. The chain carries TRBV6-1 and TRBJ1-3; no clear D. Per germline, CDR1 MNHNS and CDR2 SASEGT. Trimming stripped 1 base from V and 7 bases from J, with 14 bases between. The CDR3 is 15 amino acids. CDR3 sequence: CASSEDVTGRNTIYF. Written as DNA, the CDR3 is TGTGCCAGCAGTGAAGATGTGACGGGGAGGAACACCATATATTTT.

The chain joins TRBV5-4 to TRBJ2-3; 12 nucleotides match TRBD2. Germline CDR1 and CDR2: SGHNT and YYREEE (reference sequence). CDR3 length: 19 residues. Germline trimming cut 2 bases from V and 2 bases from J; bases unmatched to any gene: 12. DNA of the CDR3: TGTGCCAGCAGCTTCTTATCAGCGCTAGCGGGAGGGGACACAGATACGCAGTATTTT. Protein: CASSFLSALAGGDTDTQYF.

This rearrangement joins TRBV12-3 or TRBV12-4 to TRBJ1-5; D is unclear. V lost 3 bases and J 4 bases, leaving 7 bases between the germline ends. The length of the CDR3 is 13 residues. The CDR3 DNA reads as TGTGCCAGCAGTTTCTCTATGAATCAGCCCCAGCATTTT. Translation: CASSFSMNQPQHF.

This rearrangement joins TRBV5-1 to TRBJ2-3; TRBD2 matches 8 bases. The trim removed 4 bases at V and 3 bases at J, leaving 7 bases unmatched. The germline V gene has CDR1 SGHRS and CDR2 YFSETQ. This CDR3 spans 15 amino acids. For the CDR3, the DNA is TGCGCCAGCAGCCCTAAGCGGGAGTTGACAGATACGCAGTATTTT. Translated, it gives CASSPKRELTDTQYF. Together with reference TRBV5-1 and TRBJ2-3, the CDR3 gives the full variable domain: KAGVTQTPRYLIKTRGQQVTLSCSPISGHRSVSWYQQTPGQGLQFLFEYFSETQRNKGNFPGRFSGRQFSNSRSEMNVSTLELGDSALYLCASSPKRELTDTQYFGPGTRLTVL.

This clone is a singleton in its sample. The genes are TRBV7-9 and TRBJ2-1; D not certain. CDR3 length equals 12 residues. Trimming cost V 2 bases and J 6 bases, with 5 bases left between them. Germline CDR1 SEHNR, CDR2 FQNEAQ (reference sequence). CDR3 sequence (DNA): TGTGCCAGCAGCTTAATTGGCAATGAGCAGTTCTTC. This codes for CASSLIGNEQFF.

The V call is TRBV7-8, the J call TRBJ1-2; TRBD1 agrees at 7 bases. This CDR3 contains 16 residues. Germline V gene lookup returns CDR1 SGHVS and CDR2 FQNEAQ. The trim removed 4 bases at V and 6 bases at J, leaving 14 bases unmatched. CDR3 sequence: CASSSGFLRQGDGYTF. CDR3 nucleotides: TGTGCCAGCAGCTCTGGGTTTTTGAGACAGGGCGATGGCTACACCTTC. Together with reference TRBV7-8 and TRBJ1-2, the CDR3 gives the full variable domain: GAGVSQSPRYKVAKRGQDVALRCDPISGHVSLFWYQQALGQGPEFLTYFQNEAQLDKSGLPSDRFFAERPEGSVSTLKIQRTQQEDSAVYLCASSSGFLRQGDGYTFGSGTRLTVV.

The gene calls are TRBV7-9 and TRBJ1-1; 9 positions match TRBD1. CDR3 length equals 14 residues. The V gene's germline CDR1 is SEHNR and CDR2 FQNEAQ (reference sequence). V dropped 2 bases and J dropped 12; count of bases not matched to a gene: 10. This CDR3 is CASSLWDRDGKTFF. The DNA for the CDR3 is TGTGCCAGCAGCTTATGGGACAGGGACGGGAAAACTTTCTTT.

V is TRBV6-5 and J is TRBJ2-3; D not certain. This CDR3 is built from 11 residues. The V gene's germline CDR1 is MNHEY and CDR2 SVGAGI. The germline V and J ends were trimmed by 4 bases and 5 bases, with 4 bases remaining between them. The CDR3 DNA follows: TGTGCCAGCAGTTCCGAAGATACGCAGTATTTT. Amino acids: CASSSEDTQYF.

This chain uses TRBV6-5 with TRBJ1-1; D gene ambiguous. Germline lookup yields CDR1 MNHEY and CDR2 SVGAGI. Trimming cost V 5 bases and J 0 bases, with 10 bases left between them. The CDR3 has 14 residues. The CDR3 sequence: CASSPFLMNTEAFF. The CDR3 bases are TGTGCCAGCAGTCCGTTCCTCATGAACACTGAAGCTTTCTTT.

The chain has TRBV30 and TRBJ2-5; D possibly corresponds to TRBD2 (5 bases). The CDR3 totals 13 residues. Looked up from germline, CDR1 is GTSNPN and CDR2 is SVGIG (reference sequence). Trimming removed 2 bases at V and 5 bases at J, with 12 bases between. The CDR3 here is CAWSPGEWETQYF. The CDR3 DNA sequence: TGTGCCTGGAGTCCCGGGGAGTGGGAGACCCAGTACTTC.

The chain is built from TRBV15 and TRBJ1-2; 8 bases agree with TRBD1. Germline V gives CDR1 LNHNV, CDR2 YYDKDF (reference sequence). The CDR3 sequence is 14 residues long. V lost 5 bases to trimming and J lost 6 bases; unmatched junction nucleotides: 8. DNA for the CDR3: TGTGCCACCAGCTCCGAGTTGACAGGGGATGGCTACACCTTC. Translating it yields CATSSELTGDGYTF.

The CDR3 spells CASSQKTGPYGYTF. In DNA, the CDR3 is TGTGCCAGCAGCCAAAAGACAGGGCCCTATGGCTACACCTTC. The chain links TRBV4-2 to TRBJ1-2; 7 bases fit TRBD1. CDR3 length equals 14 residues. V dropped 2 bases and J dropped 4; count of bases not matched to a gene: 4. Germline V gene sequence: CDR1 LGHNA, CDR2 YNFKEQ.

This chain joins TRBV5-6 and TRBJ1-6; D is unresolved. CDR3 length: 14 residues. V shed 1 base and J shed 9 bases, with 11 bases lying between them. CDR1 SGHDT and CDR2 YYEEEE come from the germline V gene. The CDR3 coding sequence is TGTGCCAGCAGCTTGTTGGGAGCGGGTTCACCCCTCCACTTT. Translating gives CASSLLGAGSPLHF.

This sequence joins TRBV5-4 and TRBJ2-3; 8 nucleotides match TRBD1. CDR3 length: 16 amino acids. Trimming removed 4 bases from V and 4 bases from J; junction bases left unmatched: 11. The germline V gene has CDR1 SGHNT and CDR2 YYREEE (reference sequence). The CDR3 nucleotides are TGTGCCAGCAGCCTCCCGACAGGGGAGGTCCCAGATACGCAGTATTTT. It specifies CASSLPTGEVPDTQYF. Combining the CDR3 with reference TRBV5-4 and TRBJ2-3 gives the whole variable domain ETGVTQSPTHLIKTRGQQVTLRCSSQSGHNTVSWYQQALGQGPQFIFQYYREEENGRGNFPPRFSGLQFPNYSSELNVNALELDDSALYLCASSLPTGEVPDTQYFGPGTRLTVL.

The V call is TRBV11-2, the J call TRBJ2-1; D may correspond to TRBD1 or TRBD2 (5 bases each). The CDR3 runs to 15 residues. V was pared by 3 bases and J by 4 bases, with 13 bases between. Germline V lookup: CDR1 SGHAT, CDR2 FQNNGV. The CDR3 spells CASSFPGTEYNEQFF. The DNA of the CDR3 is TGTGCCAGCAGCTTTCCTGGGACCGAGTACAATGAGCAGTTCTTC.

This chain uses TRBV13 with TRBJ1-2; D is undetermined. The CDR3 runs 14 residues. Germline CDR1 reads PRHDT; CDR2 reads FYEKMQ (reference sequence). V was cut by 6 bases and J by 5 bases, with 16 bases left in between. In DNA, the CDR3 is TGTGCCAGCAGTCACCAGGACGGAACTTATGGCTACACCTTC. As protein: CASSHQDGTYGYTF.

In regard to this clone: Different DNA sequences within this sample yield the same CDR3. The V and J genes are TRBV5-6 and TRBJ1-5; D unclear. This CDR3 has 13 residues. Germline values: CDR1 SGHDT, CDR2 YYEEEE. V was pared by 0 bases and J by 0 bases, with 1 base between. The DNA for the CDR3 is TGTGCCAGCAGCTTGGGTAGCAATCAGCCCCAGCATTTT. Its protein is CASSLGSNQPQHF.

This clone was detected a few times. The rearrangement links TRBV19 to TRBJ1-5, with 8 nucleotides matching TRBD1. This CDR3 region has 15 residues. V dropped 6 bases and J dropped 2; count of bases not matched to a gene: 6. CDR1 is LNHDA, CDR2 SQIVND, per germline (reference sequence). As DNA, the CDR3 is TGTGCCAGTAGACCGACAGGGGATGGCAATCAGCCCCAGCATTTT. Translating gives CASRPTGDGNQPQHF.

This clone was detected only once. For the CDR3, the DNA is TGTGCCAGCAGCTTCAGCCCCTACTCTGGAAACACCATATATTTT. Translation gives CASSFSPYSGNTIYF. The chain uses TRBV9 and TRBJ1-3; D remains unclear. CDR1 and CDR2 from the germline V gene are SGDLS and YYNGEE. The CDR3 contains 15 residues. V lost 4 bases and J 0 bases, leaving 11 bases between the germline ends.

The table lists this clone with a count of one. V usage is TRBV5-1 and J usage is TRBJ1-4; the D gene is possibly TRBD1 (6 bases). Deletions cut 0 bases from V and 7 bases from J, with 16 bases between. Germline V gene sequence: CDR1 SGHRS, CDR2 YFSETQ. This CDR3 region has 16 residues. The CDR3: CASSLELPQGLEKLFF. As DNA, the CDR3 is TGCGCCAGCAGCTTGGAACTTCCACAGGGTCTTGAAAAACTGTTTTTT.

This chain connects TRBV13 to TRBJ1-3; D call uncertain. Per the germline V gene, CDR1 is PRHDT and CDR2 is FYEKMQ (reference sequence). Trimming cost V 5 bases and J 4 bases, with 12 bases left between them. This CDR3 has 14 amino acids. DNA for the CDR3: TGTGCCAGCAGCCCACGGCATGCCGGAAACACCATATATTTT. This codes for CASSPRHAGNTIYF.

The chain couples TRBV27 to TRBJ2-7; D is uncertain. The germline gives CDR1 MNHEY, CDR2 SMNVEV (reference sequence). Trimming stripped 7 bases from V and 3 bases from J, with 13 bases between. The CDR3 length is 13 residues. The CDR3 sequence is CASMSGLNYEQYF. CDR3 coding DNA: TGTGCCAGCATGTCGGGCCTAAACTACGAGCAGTACTTC.

V is TRBV24-1 and J is TRBJ1-5; 7 positions agree with TRBD1. V was clipped by 8 bases and J by 3 bases; unmatched bases: 3. Germline V CDR1 and CDR2: KGHDR, SFDVKD. This CDR3 has 13 amino acids. CDR3 amino acids: CATTQGDNQPQHF. In DNA form, the CDR3 reads TGTGCCACCACTCAGGGGGACAATCAGCCCCAGCATTTT.